The 21 T cell receptor beta chains below all came from one sample that was sequenced in a study of beta chain features in type 1 diabetes. Study-wide results and limits: All four CD4+ subsets from Type 1 diabetes patients carried moderately but significantly shorter TCRB CDR3s.

The antigens these receptors bind are not known. All of the isolated RNA was reverse transcribed, so expressed TCRB transcripts were sequenced. Clones were sequenced by immunoSEQ multiplex PCR, and TCRdb holds only the in-frame ones, with some missing. The sample lists about 640,000 clones, 9.5% to 15% occurring once. The specimen was naive CD4+ T cells from blood. The origin of the receptors is a man younger than 40 with type 1 diabetes.

This clone was counted only a few times. This rearrangement joins TRBV20-1 to TRBJ2-7; D is possibly TRBD1 (5 bases). The V gene's germline CDR1 is DFQATT and CDR2 SNEGSKA (reference sequence). CDR3 length equals 11 residues. V shed 6 bases and J shed 6 bases, with 12 bases lying between them. The CDR3 nucleotides are TGCAGTGCCACTCGAACAGGCGAGCAGTACTTC. Amino acids: CSATRTGEQYF.

This clone was recorded a few times. The V and J genes are TRBV5-4 and TRBJ2-7; D unclear. Trimming cost V 0 bases and J 7 bases, with 8 bases left between them. CDR1 is SGHNT, CDR2 YYREEE, per germline (reference sequence). This CDR3 spans 12 amino acids. The CDR3 sequence: CASSLDSREQYF. In nucleotides, the CDR3 is TGTGCCAGCAGCTTGGACTCCAGGGAGCAGTACTTC.

Here the CDR3 reads CASSFKSRFDSPLHF. CDR3 nucleotides: TGTGCCAGCAGCTTTAAGTCAAGGTTTGATTCACCCCTCCACTTT. This chain uses TRBV7-2 with TRBJ1-6; D unresolved. CDR1 is SGHTA, CDR2 FQGNSA, per germline. V was cut by 3 bases and J by 8 bases, with 14 bases left in between. CDR3 length equals 15 residues.

The genes are TRBV30 and TRBJ1-3; tentatively, D is TRBD1 (5 bases). The CDR3 is 15 amino acids. Germline CDR1 and CDR2: GTSNPN and SVGIG (reference sequence). Trimming stripped 2 bases from V and 2 bases from J, with 13 bases between. CDR3 sequence (DNA): TGTGCCTGGAGTAAAGGGGCATTCGCTGGAAACACCATATATTTT. Translated, it gives CAWSKGAFAGNTIYF.

This chain links TRBV7-2 with TRBJ2-7; possibly TRBD2 for D (7 bases). V was cut by 4 bases and J by 3 bases, with 16 bases left in between. This CDR3 has 15 amino acids. Germline lookup yields CDR1 SGHTA and CDR2 FQGNSA. Here the CDR3 reads CASSSLARGGYEQYF. As DNA, the CDR3 is TGTGCCAGCAGCTCCCTGGCGAGGGGGGGCTACGAGCAGTACTTC.

The V gene is TRBV30, the J gene TRBJ2-5, with 7 bases fitting TRBD1. From germline, CDR1 is GTSNPN and CDR2 SVGIG (reference sequence). J gave up 4 bases and V 4 bases, and 6 bases lay outside the gene matches. This CDR3 region has 13 residues. The CDR3 sequence: CAWNRGAGETQYF. For the CDR3, the DNA is TGTGCCTGGAACAGGGGCGCTGGAGAGACCCAGTACTTC.

In this sample, this clone turned up a few times. The V gene is TRBV7-9, the J gene TRBJ1-1; D is unresolved. The V gene's germline CDR1 is SEHNR and CDR2 FQNEAQ (reference sequence). The CDR3 totals 12 residues. With 1 base removed from V and 6 bases from J, the gap between germline ends came to 6 bases. The CDR3 loop is CASSLDRPEAFF. Written as DNA, the CDR3 is TGTGCCAGCAGCTTAGACAGACCTGAAGCTTTCTTT.

This clone showed up just a few times. The sample contains more than one DNA sequence encoding this CDR3. This sequence joins TRBV11-2 and TRBJ2-2; D unclear. This CDR3 is 14 amino acids long. CDR1 is SGHAT, CDR2 FQNNGV, per germline. V lost 0 bases and J lost 1, with 3 bases in between. DNA for the CDR3: TGTGCCAGCAGCTTAGATAGGAACACCGGGGAGCTGTTTTTT. Protein sequence: CASSLDRNTGELFF.

As DNA, the CDR3 is TGTGCCAGCAGCCGACCGATGGGACTGGAGGCCAACGTCCTGACTTTC. This encodes CASSRPMGLEANVLTF. The gene calls are TRBV28 and TRBJ2-6; D is possibly TRBD2 (6 bases). CDR1 is MDHEN and CDR2 is SYDVKM in the germline V gene. The length of the CDR3 is 16 residues. Deletions cut 6 bases from V and 6 bases from J, with 18 bases between.

The genes are TRBV29-1 and TRBJ2-6, with D perhaps matching TRBD1 (5 bases). CDR3 length equals 17 residues. CDR1 is SQVTM, CDR2 ANQGSEA, per germline. The chain's CDR3 is CRGGWSREGTGANVLTF. DNA for the CDR3: TGCAGGGGTGGATGGAGCAGGGAAGGAACGGGGGCCAACGTCCTGACTTTC.

This clone has more than one count but fewer than ten. V and J are TRBV5-1 and TRBJ2-7; 8 nucleotides match TRBD1. This CDR3 contains 16 residues. V was clipped by 0 bases and J by 6 bases; unmatched bases: 11. The germline V gene has CDR1 SGHRS and CDR2 YFSETQ. CDR3 amino acids: CASSLEGTGSQGEQYF. Written as DNA, the CDR3 is TGCGCCAGCAGCTTGGAGGGGACAGGCTCACAAGGCGAGCAGTACTTC. Complete variable domain (other parts from reference TRBV5-1 and TRBJ2-7): KAGVTQTPRYLIKTRGQQVTLSCSPISGHRSVSWYQQTPGQGLQFLFEYFSETQRNKGNFPGRFSGRQFSNSRSEMNVSTLELGDSALYLCASSLEGTGSQGEQYFGPGTRLTVT.

This clone was counted a few times. The gene calls are TRBV28 and TRBJ1-6; no clear D gene. CDR3 size: 12 residues. Germline CDR1 and CDR2: MDHEN and SYDVKM. V lost 5 bases and J 5 bases, leaving 4 bases between the germline ends. This CDR3 is CASSENNSPLHF. Here the CDR3 DNA reads TGTGCCAGCAGTGAGAATAATTCACCCCTCCACTTT.

This clone has a handful of counts. This sequence joins TRBV11-2 and TRBJ2-1, with TRBD2 identical over 12 bases. The CDR3 is made up of 14 amino acids. The V segment lost 5 bases and the J segment 14 bases; nucleotides outside the gene matches: 10. Looked up from germline, CDR1 is SGHAT and CDR2 is FQNNGV. Here the CDR3 DNA reads TGTGCCAGCAGCGTAACTAGCGGGGGGATAGGGAAGTTCTTC. Translated, it gives CASSVTSGGIGKFF.

This sequence joins TRBV4-1 and TRBJ1-4; D is possibly TRBD1 (6 bases). This CDR3 contains 17 residues. The germline CDR1 and CDR2 sequences are MGHRA and YSYEKL. The V end lost 4 bases, the J end lost 3 bases, and 18 bases lay between the germline ends. In nucleotides, the CDR3 is TGCGCCAGCAGCCGGGTGGGGGGCCTCGCCGCTAATGAAAAACTGTTTTTT. It translates to CASSRVGGLAANEKLFF.

The V gene is TRBV21-1, the J gene TRBJ2-7. TRBV21-1 is described as a pseudogene. The CDR3 is 12 residues long. CDR3 DNA: TGTGCCAGCAGCAAAGGGGGCTACGAGCAGTACTTC. It is translated as CASSKGGYEQYF.

In this sample, this clone turned up a few times. The V and J genes are TRBV29-1 and TRBJ1-4; 9 bases are a match to TRBD1. Germline CDR1 reads SQVTM; CDR2 reads ANQGSEA. Trimming cost V 0 bases and J 6 bases; bases outside gene matches: 2. The CDR3 consists of 14 residues. The CDR3 DNA reads TGCAGCGTTGAAGAGGGACAGGGTGATGAAAAACTGTTTTTT. Translated: CSVEEGQGDEKLFF.

The chain links TRBV30 to TRBJ1-6; a weak D match, TRBD1 (6 bases). Trimming took off 4 bases at V and 7 bases at J, with 14 bases between the two ends. The germline V gene encodes CDR1 GTSNPN and CDR2 SVGIG (reference sequence). The CDR3 length is 14 residues. The DNA for the CDR3 is TGTGCCTGGAATCCTGGGGGGGCAAATTCACCCCTCCACTTT. Its protein product is CAWNPGGANSPLHF.

The genes are TRBV28 and TRBJ2-5; D may be TRBD1 (6 bases). Between the trimmed V and J ends, which lost 4 bases and 4 bases, there was a span of 16 bases. Germline V gene data show CDR1 as MDHEN and CDR2 as SYDVKM. There are 15 residues in the CDR3. The CDR3 is CASSSHPDRRETQYF. In DNA, the CDR3 is TGTGCCAGCAGTTCCCACCCGGACAGAAGAGAGACCCAGTACTTC.

This clone was observed a handful of times. The chain couples TRBV12-5 to TRBJ1-2; maybe TRBD1 (5 bases). The CDR3 has 16 residues. The germline V gene has CDR1 LGHNT and CDR2 FRNRAP. The ends were cut back, 6 bases at V and 4 bases at J, with 21 bases in the middle. Written as DNA, the CDR3 is TGTGCTAGTGGCCCCTCAATTCCAGACAGAACCTATGGCTACACCTTC. Its translation is CASGPSIPDRTYGYTF.

This chain joins TRBV28 and TRBJ1-5; D remains ambiguous. CDR3 length equals 13 residues. V shed 6 bases and J shed 3 bases, with 9 bases lying between them. Germline values: CDR1 MDHEN, CDR2 SYDVKM. CDR3 nucleotide sequence: TGTGCCAGCAGCACGGGCCCCAATCAGCCCCAGCATTTT. Encoded protein: CASSTGPNQPQHF.

To note about this clone: The same CDR3 is also encoded by other DNA sequences in this sample. The CDR3 coding sequence is TGTGCCAGCAGCTTAGTCGGGGGATCAGAGACCCAGTACTTC. Translation gives CASSLVGGSETQYF. The chain joins TRBV7-9 to TRBJ2-5, with a possible D match to TRBD2 (6 bases). Trimming pared 1 base from V and 4 bases from J, leaving 10 bases between. CDR1 is SEHNR, CDR2 FQNEAQ, per germline (reference sequence). This CDR3 region has 14 residues.